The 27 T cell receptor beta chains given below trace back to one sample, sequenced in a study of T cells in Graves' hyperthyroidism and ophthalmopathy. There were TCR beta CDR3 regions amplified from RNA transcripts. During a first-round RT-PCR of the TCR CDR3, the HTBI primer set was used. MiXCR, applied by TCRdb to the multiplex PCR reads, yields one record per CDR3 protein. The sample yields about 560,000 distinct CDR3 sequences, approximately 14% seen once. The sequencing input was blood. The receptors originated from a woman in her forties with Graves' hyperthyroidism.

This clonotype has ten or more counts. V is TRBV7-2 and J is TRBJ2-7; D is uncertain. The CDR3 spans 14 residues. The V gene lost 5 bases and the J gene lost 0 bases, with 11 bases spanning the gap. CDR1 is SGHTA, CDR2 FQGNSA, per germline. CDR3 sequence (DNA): TGTGCCAGCAGCCCCTTCCTTGCCTCCTACGAGCAGTACTTC. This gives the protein CASSPFLASYEQYF.

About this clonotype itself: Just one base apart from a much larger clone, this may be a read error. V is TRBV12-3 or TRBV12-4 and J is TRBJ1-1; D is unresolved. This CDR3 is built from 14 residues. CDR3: CAGSLGPLNTEAFF. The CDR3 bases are TGTGCCGGCAGTCTCGGACCGTTGAACACTGAAGCTTTCTTT.

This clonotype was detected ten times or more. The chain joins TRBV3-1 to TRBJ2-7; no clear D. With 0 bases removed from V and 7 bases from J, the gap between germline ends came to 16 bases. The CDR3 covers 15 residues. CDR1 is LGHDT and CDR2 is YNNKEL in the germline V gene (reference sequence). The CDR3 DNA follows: TGTGCCAGCAGCCAAGATTGGGCAGGCGCTTCGGAGCAGTACTTC. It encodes CASSQDWAGASEQYF.

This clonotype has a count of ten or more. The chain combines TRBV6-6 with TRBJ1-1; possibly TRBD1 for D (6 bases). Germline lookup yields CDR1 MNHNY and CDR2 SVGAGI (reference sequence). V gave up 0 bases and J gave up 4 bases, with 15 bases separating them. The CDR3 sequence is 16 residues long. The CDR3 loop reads CASSYSKAGTITEAFF. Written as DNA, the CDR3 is TGTGCCAGCAGTTACTCGAAAGCCGGGACAATCACTGAAGCTTTCTTT.

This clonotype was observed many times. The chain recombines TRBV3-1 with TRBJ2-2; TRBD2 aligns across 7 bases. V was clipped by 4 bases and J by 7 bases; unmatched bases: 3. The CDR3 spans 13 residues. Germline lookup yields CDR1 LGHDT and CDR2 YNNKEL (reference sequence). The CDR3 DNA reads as TGTGCCAGCAGCCGAGGGACTAACGGGGAGCTGTTTTTT. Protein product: CASSRGTNGELFF. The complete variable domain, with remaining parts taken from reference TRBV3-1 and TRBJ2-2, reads DTAVSQTPKYLVTQMGNDKSIKCEQNLGHDTMYWYKQDSKKFLKIMFSYNNKELIINETVPNRFSPKSPDKAHLNLHINSLELGDSAVYFCASSRGTNGELFFGEGSRLTVL.

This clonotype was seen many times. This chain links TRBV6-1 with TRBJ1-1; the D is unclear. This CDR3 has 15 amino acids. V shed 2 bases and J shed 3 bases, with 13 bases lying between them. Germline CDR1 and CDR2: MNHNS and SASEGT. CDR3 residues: CASSERHLSHTEAFF. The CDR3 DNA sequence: TGTGCCAGCAGTGAAAGACACCTCTCCCACACTGAAGCTTTCTTT.

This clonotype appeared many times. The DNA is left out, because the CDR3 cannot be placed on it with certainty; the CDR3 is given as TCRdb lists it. The CDR3: CASSSSTGPPNEQYF. This chain links TRBV28 with TRBJ2-7; the D call of TRBD1 is as the table states it, not checked on the DNA. Germline V gene data show CDR1 as MDHEN and CDR2 as SYDVKM. Inclusive of both ends, the CDR3 amounts to 15 amino acids.

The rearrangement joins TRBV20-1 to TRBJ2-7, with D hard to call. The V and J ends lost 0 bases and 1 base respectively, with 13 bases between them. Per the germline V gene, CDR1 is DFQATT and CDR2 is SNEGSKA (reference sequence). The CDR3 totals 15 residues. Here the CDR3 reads CSARDLPDRSYEQYF. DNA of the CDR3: TGCAGTGCTAGAGATCTCCCGGACCGGTCCTACGAGCAGTACTTC.

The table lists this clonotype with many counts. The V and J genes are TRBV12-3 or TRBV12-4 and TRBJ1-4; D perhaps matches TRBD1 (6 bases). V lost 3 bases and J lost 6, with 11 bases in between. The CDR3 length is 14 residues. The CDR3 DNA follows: TGTGCCAGCAGTTTGGACAGTGGGTATGAAAAACTGTTTTTT. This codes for CASSLDSGYEKLFF.

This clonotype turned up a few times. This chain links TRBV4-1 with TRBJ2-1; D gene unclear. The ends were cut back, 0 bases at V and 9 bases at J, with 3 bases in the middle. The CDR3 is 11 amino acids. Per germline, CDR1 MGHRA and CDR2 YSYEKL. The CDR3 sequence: CASSQESEQFF. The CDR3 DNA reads TGCGCCAGCAGCCAAGAGAGTGAGCAGTTCTTC.

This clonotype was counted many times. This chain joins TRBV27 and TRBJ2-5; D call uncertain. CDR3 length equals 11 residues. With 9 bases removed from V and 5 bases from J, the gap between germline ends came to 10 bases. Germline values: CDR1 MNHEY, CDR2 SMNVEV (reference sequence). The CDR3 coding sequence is TGTGCCAGTACGCTAGGGGAGACCCAGTACTTC. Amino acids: CASTLGETQYF.

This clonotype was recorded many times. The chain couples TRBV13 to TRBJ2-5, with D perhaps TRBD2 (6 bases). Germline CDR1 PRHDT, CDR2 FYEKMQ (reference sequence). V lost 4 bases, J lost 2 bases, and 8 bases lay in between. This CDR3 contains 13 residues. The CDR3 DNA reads TGTGCCAGCAGCTCGGGGGTGCAAGAGACCCAGTACTTC. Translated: CASSSGVQETQYF.

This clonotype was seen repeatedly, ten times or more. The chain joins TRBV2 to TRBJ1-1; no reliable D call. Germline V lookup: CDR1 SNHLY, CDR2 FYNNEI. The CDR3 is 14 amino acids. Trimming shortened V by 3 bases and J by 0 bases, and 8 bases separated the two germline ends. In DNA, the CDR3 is TGTGCCAGCAGTGAGCGCGAGTTGAACACTGAAGCTTTCTTT. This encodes CASSERELNTEAFF.

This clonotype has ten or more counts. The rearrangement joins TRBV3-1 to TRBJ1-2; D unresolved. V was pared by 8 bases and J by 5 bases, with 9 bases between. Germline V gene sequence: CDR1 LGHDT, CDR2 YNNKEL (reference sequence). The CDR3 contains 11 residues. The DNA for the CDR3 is TGTGCCAGCGGTGGCGATTATGGCTACACCTTC. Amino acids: CASGGDYGYTF.

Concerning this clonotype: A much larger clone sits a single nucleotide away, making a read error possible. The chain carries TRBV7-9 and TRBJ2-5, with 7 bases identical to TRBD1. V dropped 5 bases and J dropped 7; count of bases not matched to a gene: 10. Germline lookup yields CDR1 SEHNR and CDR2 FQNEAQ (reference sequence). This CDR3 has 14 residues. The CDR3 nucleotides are TGTGCCAGCAGCAGGCCGGGACAGACGGGGACCCAGTACTTC. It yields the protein CASSRPGQTGTQYF.

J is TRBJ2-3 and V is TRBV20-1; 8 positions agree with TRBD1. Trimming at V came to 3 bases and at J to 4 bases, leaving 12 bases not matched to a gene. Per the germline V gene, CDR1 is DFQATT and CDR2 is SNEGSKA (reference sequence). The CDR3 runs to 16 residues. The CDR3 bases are TGCAGTGCTAGTCTCAAGCATGCAGGGGGCCCAGATACGCAGTATTTT. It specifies CSASLKHAGGPDTQYF.

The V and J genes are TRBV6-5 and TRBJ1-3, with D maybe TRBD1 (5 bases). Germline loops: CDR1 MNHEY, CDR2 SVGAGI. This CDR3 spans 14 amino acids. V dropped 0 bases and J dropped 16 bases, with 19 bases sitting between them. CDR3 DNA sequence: TGTGCCAGCAGTTACTCCTGGACACCTGAGGAATGGTATTTT. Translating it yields CASSYSWTPEEWYF.

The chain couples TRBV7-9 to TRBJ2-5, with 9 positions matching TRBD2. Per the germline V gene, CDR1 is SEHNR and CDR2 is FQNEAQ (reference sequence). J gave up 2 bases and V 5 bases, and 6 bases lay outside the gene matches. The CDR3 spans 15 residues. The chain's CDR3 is CASSRWTSEQETQYF. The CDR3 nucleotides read TGTGCCAGCAGCCGTTGGACTAGCGAACAAGAGACCCAGTACTTC.

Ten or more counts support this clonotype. CDR3 amino acids: CASSPKDYNEQFF. The CDR3 DNA follows: TGTGCCAGCTCACCAAAGGACTACAATGAGCAGTTCTTC. The genes are TRBV18 and TRBJ2-1; D remains unclear. This CDR3 spans 13 amino acids. Germline assignment: CDR1 KGHSH and CDR2 LQKENI. The ends were cut back, 2 bases at V and 3 bases at J, with 5 bases in the middle.

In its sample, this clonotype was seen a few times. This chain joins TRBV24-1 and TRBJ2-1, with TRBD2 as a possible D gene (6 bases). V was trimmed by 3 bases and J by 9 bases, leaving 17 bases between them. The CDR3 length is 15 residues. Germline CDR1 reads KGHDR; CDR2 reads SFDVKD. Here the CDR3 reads CATSDTRTTEGEQFF. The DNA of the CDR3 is TGTGCCACCAGTGATACTAGGACTACAGAGGGTGAGCAGTTCTTC.

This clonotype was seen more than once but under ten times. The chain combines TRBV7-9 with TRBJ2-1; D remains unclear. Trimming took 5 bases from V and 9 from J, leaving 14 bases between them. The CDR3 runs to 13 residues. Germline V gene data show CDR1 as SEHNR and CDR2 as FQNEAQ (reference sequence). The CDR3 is CASSPPELTEQFF. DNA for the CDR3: TGTGCCAGCAGCCCGCCAGAGTTAACTGAGCAGTTCTTC.

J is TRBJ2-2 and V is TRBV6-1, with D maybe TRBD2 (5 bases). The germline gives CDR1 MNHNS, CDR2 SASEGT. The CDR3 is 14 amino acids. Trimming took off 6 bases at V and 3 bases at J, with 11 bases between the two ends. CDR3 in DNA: TGTGCCAGCAGCCTAGCCCAAGACACCGGGGAGCTGTTTTTT. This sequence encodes CASSLAQDTGELFF.

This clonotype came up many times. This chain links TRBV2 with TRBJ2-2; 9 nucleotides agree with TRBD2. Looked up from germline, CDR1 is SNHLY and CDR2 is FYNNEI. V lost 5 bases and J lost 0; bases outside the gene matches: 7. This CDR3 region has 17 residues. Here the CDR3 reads CASSSSPSGANTGELFF. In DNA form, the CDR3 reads TGTGCCAGCAGTTCCTCTCCTAGCGGGGCGAACACCGGGGAGCTGTTTTTT. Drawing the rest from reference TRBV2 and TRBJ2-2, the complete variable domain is EPEVTQTPSHQVTQMGQEVILRCVPISNHLYFYWYRQILGQKVEFLVSFYNNEISEKSEIFDDQFSVERPDGSNFTLKIRSTKLEDSAMYFCASSSSPSGANTGELFFGEGSRLTVL.

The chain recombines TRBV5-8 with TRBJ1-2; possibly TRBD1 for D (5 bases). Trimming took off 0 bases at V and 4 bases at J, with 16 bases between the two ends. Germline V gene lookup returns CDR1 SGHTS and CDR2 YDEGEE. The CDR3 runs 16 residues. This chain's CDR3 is CASSLAEGTWGYGYTF. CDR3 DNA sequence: TGTGCCAGCAGCTTGGCCGAGGGGACTTGGGGCTATGGCTACACCTTC.

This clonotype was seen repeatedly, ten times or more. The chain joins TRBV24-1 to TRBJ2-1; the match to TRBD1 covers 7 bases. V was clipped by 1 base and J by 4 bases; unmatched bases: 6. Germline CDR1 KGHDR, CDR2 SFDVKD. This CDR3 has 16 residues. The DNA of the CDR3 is TGTGCCACCAGTGATTTCGTCCAGGGGGATTACAATGAGCAGTTCTTC. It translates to CATSDFVQGDYNEQFF.

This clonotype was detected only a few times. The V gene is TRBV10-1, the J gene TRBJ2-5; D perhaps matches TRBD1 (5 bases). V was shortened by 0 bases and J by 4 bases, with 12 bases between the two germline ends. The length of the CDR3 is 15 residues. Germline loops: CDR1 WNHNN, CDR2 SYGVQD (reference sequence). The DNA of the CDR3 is TGCGCCAGCAGTGAGTCGCAGCAGGGTGGAGAGACCCAGTACTTC. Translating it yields CASSESQQGGETQYF.

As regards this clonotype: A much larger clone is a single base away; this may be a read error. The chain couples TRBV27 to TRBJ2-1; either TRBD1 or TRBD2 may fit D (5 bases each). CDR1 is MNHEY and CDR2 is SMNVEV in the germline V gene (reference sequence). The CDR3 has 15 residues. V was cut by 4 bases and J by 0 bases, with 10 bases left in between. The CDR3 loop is CASSSEGHSYNEQFF. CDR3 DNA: TGTGCCAGCAGTTCTGAGGGGCACTCCTACAATGAGCAGTTCTTC.